The 12 T cell receptor beta chains listed next were all sequenced from one sample in a study of cytomegalovirus exposure and HLA in healthy donors. PCR employed 60 Vbeta and 13 Jbeta primers. TCRdb keeps only in-frame clones here, not all; method: immunoSEQ multiplex PCR. The table has about 170,000 clones, around 77% seen once; the top ten hold 1%. Specimen: PBMCs. The receptors were sampled from a woman aged 50 to 60 in good health and CMV-seropositive.

J is TRBJ2-3 and V is TRBV6-5, with D unclear. CDR3 size: 13 residues. Germline loops: CDR1 MNHEY, CDR2 SVGAGI. Between the trimmed V and J ends, which lost 4 bases and 8 bases, there was a span of 13 bases. The CDR3: CASSSELRSTQYF. The CDR3 region has the DNA TGTGCCAGCAGTTCCGAACTCCGGAGTACGCAGTATTTT.

In the case of this clone: The sample has other DNA sequences that encode this CDR3 too. The chain has TRBV9 and TRBJ1-1; D uncertain. CDR3 length: 14 amino acids. V shed 0 bases and J shed 1 base, with 7 bases lying between them. Looked up from germline, CDR1 is SGDLS and CDR2 is YYNGEE. The CDR3 DNA is TGTGCCAGCAGCGTAGTCGGAGCGAACACTGAAGCTTTCTTT. Its protein is CASSVVGANTEAFF.

CDR3 residues: CASSHGAKTGLQRDTQYF. CDR3 DNA: TGTGCCAGCAGCCACGGTGCTAAGACAGGCCTGCAACGGGATACGCAGTATTTT. This sequence joins TRBV4-2 and TRBJ2-3; tentative D call: TRBD1 (6 bases). The length of the CDR3 is 18 residues. Germline V gene data show CDR1 as LGHNA and CDR2 as YNFKEQ. Trimming shortened V by 3 bases and J by 6 bases, and 25 bases separated the two germline ends.

J is TRBJ2-5 and V is TRBV2, with no clear D. The CDR3 contains 12 residues. Trimming left V 3 bases short and J 7 bases short, with 9 bases between. Germline V CDR1 and CDR2: SNHLY, FYNNEI. Here the CDR3 reads CASSDLRGTQYF. CDR3 coding DNA: TGTGCCAGCAGTGACCTGCGAGGGACCCAGTACTTC.

The V gene is TRBV28, the J gene TRBJ1-1, with TRBD1 matching 10 bases. V lost 8 bases to trimming and J lost 3 bases; unmatched junction nucleotides: 9. Germline V gene lookup returns CDR1 MDHEN and CDR2 SYDVKM. This CDR3 has 15 residues. CDR3 sequence (DNA): TGTGCCAGCTCTACTCGGGACAGGGGATACACTGAAGCTTTCTTT. Translated, it gives CASSTRDRGYTEAFF.

V usage is TRBV4-3 and J usage is TRBJ1-2; TRBD1 aligns across 8 bases. V dropped 3 bases and J dropped 4; count of bases not matched to a gene: 7. The V gene's germline CDR1 is LGHNA and CDR2 YSLEER. The CDR3 has 15 residues. The CDR3: CASSHTGQGRYGYTF. Here the CDR3 DNA reads TGCGCCAGCAGCCATACCGGACAGGGTCGCTATGGCTACACCTTC.

This clone was recorded a few times. This sequence joins TRBV18 and TRBJ2-7, with 8 bases identical to TRBD1. This CDR3 is built from 15 residues. V shed 4 bases and J 3 bases; nucleotides not matched to a gene: 8. Germline values: CDR1 KGHSH, CDR2 LQKENI. The CDR3 sequence: CASSRRDRRIYEQYF. Written as DNA, the CDR3 is TGTGCCAGCTCACGCCGGGACAGGAGAATCTACGAGCAGTACTTC.

The chain combines TRBV15 with TRBJ2-7; TRBD1 agrees at 7 bases. The length of the CDR3 is 16 residues. After removal of 0 bases from V and 1 base from J, the junction contained 6 bases not matched to a gene. The V gene's germline CDR1 is LNHNV and CDR2 YYDKDF (reference sequence). The CDR3 loop is CATSRERDSDSYEQYF. The CDR3 DNA sequence: TGTGCCACCAGCAGAGAACGGGACAGTGATTCCTACGAGCAGTACTTC.

This clone was picked up a small number of times. The chain couples TRBV2 to TRBJ2-7; 7 bases line up with TRBD2. The trim removed 7 bases at V and 1 base at J, leaving 10 bases unmatched. Germline values: CDR1 SNHLY, CDR2 FYNNEI. The length of the CDR3 is 15 residues. The CDR3 DNA reads as TGTGCCAGCAACACCCTAGCGGAGGCATCCTACGAGCAGTACTTC. It yields the protein CASNTLAEASYEQYF.

Remarks on this clone: The junction shows a germline mismatch at one end, possibly a read error. V is TRBV7-9 and J is TRBJ2-1; possibly TRBD2 for D (5 bases). CDR1 is SEHNR, CDR2 FQNEAQ, per germline (reference sequence). This CDR3 comprises 13 residues. CDR3 DNA: TGTTCCAGCAGCCACCGACTATCCAGTGAGCAGTTCTTC. It is translated as CSSSHRLSSEQFF.

The rearrangement joins TRBV7-3 to TRBJ2-3; TRBD2 matches at 9 bases. The ends lost 4 bases at V and 4 bases at J; junction bases unmatched: 12. The germline V gene encodes CDR1 SGHTA and CDR2 FQGTGA. The CDR3 sequence is 17 residues long. Written as DNA, the CDR3 is TGTGCCAGCAGCTCCCCCCGGGTAGCGGGAGTCCCAGATACGCAGTATTTT. It specifies CASSSPRVAGVPDTQYF.

J is TRBJ2-5 and V is TRBV15; D is perhaps TRBD2 (5 bases). The ends were cut back, 1 base at V and 0 bases at J, with 12 bases in the middle. The CDR3 is 16 amino acids. Germline CDR1 is LNHNV and CDR2 is YYDKDF (reference sequence). CDR3 sequence reads: CATSRANEDYQETQYF. CDR3 nucleotides: TGTGCCACCAGCAGAGCTAACGAGGACTACCAAGAGACCCAGTACTTC.